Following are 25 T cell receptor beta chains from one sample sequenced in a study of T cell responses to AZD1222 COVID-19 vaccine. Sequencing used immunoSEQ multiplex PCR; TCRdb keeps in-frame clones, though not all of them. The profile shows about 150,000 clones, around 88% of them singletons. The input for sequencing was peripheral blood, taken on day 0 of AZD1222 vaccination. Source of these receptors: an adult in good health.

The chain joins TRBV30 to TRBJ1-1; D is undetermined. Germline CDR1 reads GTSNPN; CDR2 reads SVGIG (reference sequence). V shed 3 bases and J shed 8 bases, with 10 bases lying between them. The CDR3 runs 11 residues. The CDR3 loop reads CAWRAEWEAFF. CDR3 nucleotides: TGTGCCTGGAGAGCAGAATGGGAAGCTTTCTTT.

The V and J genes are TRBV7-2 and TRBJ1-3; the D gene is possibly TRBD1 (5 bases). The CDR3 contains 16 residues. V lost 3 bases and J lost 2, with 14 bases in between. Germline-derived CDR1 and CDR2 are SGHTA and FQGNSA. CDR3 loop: CASSLGMGEAGNTIYF. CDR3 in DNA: TGTGCCAGCAGCTTGGGGATGGGGGAGGCTGGAAACACCATATATTTT.

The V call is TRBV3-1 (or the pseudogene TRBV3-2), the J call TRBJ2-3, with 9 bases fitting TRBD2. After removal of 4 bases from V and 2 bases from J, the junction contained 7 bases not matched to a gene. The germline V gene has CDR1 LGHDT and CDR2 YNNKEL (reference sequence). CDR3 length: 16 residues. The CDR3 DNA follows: TGTGCCAGCAGCCGCGGGACTAGCAGCCACACAGATACGCAGTATTTT. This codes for CASSRGTSSHTDTQYF.

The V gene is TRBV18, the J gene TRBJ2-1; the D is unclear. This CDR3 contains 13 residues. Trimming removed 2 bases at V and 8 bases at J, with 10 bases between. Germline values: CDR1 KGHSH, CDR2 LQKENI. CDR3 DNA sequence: TGTGCCAGCTCACCAAGTTATGTCGATGAGCAGTTCTTC. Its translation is CASSPSYVDEQFF. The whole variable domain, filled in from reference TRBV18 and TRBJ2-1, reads NAGVMQNPRHLVRRRGQEARLRCSPMKGHSHVYWYRQLPEEGLKFMVYLQKENIIDESGMPKERFSAEFPKEGPSILRIQQVVRGDSAAYFCASSPSYVDEQFFGPGTRLTVL.

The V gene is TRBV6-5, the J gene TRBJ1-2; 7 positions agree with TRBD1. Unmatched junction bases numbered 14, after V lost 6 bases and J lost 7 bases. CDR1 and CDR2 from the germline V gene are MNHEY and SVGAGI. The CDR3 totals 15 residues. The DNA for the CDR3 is TGTGCCAGCAGAGCAGTATTTCAGGGGGAATTTGGCTACACCTTC. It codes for CASRAVFQGEFGYTF.

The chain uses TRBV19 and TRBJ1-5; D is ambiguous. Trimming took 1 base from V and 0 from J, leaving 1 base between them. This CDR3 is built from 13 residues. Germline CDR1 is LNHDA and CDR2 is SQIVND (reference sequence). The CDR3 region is CASSIASNQPQHF. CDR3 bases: TGTGCCAGTAGTATAGCTAGCAATCAGCCCCAGCATTTT.

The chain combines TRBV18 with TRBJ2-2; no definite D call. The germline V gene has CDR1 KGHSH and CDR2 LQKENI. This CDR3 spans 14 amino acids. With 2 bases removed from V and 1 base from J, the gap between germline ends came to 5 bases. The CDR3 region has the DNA TGTGCCAGCTCACCAAACAGGAACACCGGGGAGCTGTTTTTT. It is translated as CASSPNRNTGELFF.

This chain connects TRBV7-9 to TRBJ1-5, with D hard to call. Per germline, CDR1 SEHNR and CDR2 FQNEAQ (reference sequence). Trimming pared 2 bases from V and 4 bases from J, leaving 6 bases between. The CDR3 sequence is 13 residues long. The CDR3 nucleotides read TGTGCCAGCAGCTTATTGACGAATCAGCCCCAGCATTTT. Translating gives CASSLLTNQPQHF.

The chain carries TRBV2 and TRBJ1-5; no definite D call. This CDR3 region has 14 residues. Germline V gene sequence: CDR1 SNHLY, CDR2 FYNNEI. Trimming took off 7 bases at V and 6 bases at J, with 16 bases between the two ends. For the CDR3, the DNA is TGTGCCAGCACCCATCAGAGATACGGTCAGCCCCAGCATTTT. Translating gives CASTHQRYGQPQHF.

The CDR3 loop is CASSPRGRDPLEQYF. CDR3 DNA sequence: TGTGCCAGCAGCCCCCGAGGGCGGGACCCTCTCGAGCAGTACTTC. The chain links TRBV7-2 to TRBJ2-7; possible D gene TRBD2, 6 bases. This CDR3 has 15 residues. Trimming removed 5 bases at V and 6 bases at J, with 20 bases between. Germline CDR1 is SGHTA and CDR2 is FQGNSA.

The CDR3 reads CAIRERDSIIRNTIYF. The CDR3 nucleotides are TGTGCCATCAGAGAACGGGACAGCATAATAAGAAACACCATATATTTT. The gene calls are TRBV10-3 and TRBJ1-3, with TRBD1 identical over 7 bases. After removal of 6 bases from V and 5 bases from J, the junction contained 13 bases not matched to a gene. Germline assignment: CDR1 ENHRY and CDR2 SYGVKD. CDR3 length: 16 residues.

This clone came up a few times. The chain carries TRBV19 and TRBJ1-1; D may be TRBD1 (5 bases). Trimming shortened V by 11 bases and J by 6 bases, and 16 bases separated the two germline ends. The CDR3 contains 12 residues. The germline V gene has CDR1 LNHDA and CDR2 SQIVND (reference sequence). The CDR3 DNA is TGTGCCTCCGAGGAGCAGGGCTCTGAAGCTTTCTTT. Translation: CASEEQGSEAFF.

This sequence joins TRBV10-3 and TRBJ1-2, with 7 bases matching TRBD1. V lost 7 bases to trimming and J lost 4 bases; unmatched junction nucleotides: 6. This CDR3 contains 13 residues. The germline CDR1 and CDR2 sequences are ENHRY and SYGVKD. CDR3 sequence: CAINSGQLYGYTF. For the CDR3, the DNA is TGTGCCATCAACTCGGGACAGCTCTATGGCTACACCTTC.

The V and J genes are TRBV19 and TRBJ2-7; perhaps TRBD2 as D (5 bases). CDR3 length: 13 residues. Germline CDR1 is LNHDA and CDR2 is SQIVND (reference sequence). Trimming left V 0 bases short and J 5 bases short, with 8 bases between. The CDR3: CASSIDQEDEQYF. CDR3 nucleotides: TGTGCCAGTAGTATAGATCAGGAGGACGAGCAGTACTTC.

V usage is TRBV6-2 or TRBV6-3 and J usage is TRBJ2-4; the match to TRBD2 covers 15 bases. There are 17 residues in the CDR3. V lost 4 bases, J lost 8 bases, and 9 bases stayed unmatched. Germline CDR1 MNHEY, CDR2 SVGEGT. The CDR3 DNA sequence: TGTGCCAGCAGTTTCCTCGGACTAGCGGGAGGGCGGGACATTCAGTACTTC. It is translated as CASSFLGLAGGRDIQYF.

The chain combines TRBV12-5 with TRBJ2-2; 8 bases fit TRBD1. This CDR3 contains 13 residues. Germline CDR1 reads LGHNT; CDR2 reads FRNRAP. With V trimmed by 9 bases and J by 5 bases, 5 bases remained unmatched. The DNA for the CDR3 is TGTGCTAGCCAGGGGGCTTGGACCGGGGAGCTGTTTTTT. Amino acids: CASQGAWTGELFF.

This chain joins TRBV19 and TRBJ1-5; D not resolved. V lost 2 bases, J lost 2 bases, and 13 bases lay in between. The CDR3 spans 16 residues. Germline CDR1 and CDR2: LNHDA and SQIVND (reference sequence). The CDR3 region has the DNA TGTGCCAGTAGTATAAATTCGGGATGGGGCAATCAGCCCCAGCATTTT. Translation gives CASSINSGWGNQPQHF.

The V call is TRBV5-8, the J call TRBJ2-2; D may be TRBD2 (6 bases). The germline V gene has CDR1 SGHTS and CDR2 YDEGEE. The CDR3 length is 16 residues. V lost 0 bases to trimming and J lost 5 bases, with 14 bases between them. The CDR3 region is CASSLVAGKLTGELFF. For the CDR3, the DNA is TGTGCCAGCAGCTTGGTGGCGGGAAAGCTTACCGGGGAGCTGTTTTTT.

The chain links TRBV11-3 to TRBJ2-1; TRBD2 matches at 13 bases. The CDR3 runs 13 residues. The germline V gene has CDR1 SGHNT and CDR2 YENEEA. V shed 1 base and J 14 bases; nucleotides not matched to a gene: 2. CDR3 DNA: TGTGCCAGCAGCTTAGGGACTAGCGGGAGAGAGTTCTTC. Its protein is CASSLGTSGREFF.

The CDR3, as DNA: TGCGCCAGCAGCTTGGGTAGTCCAGACGAGCAGTACTTC. It codes for CASSLGSPDEQYF. The gene calls are TRBV5-1 and TRBJ2-7, with no clear D. The CDR3 length is 13 residues. Germline V gives CDR1 SGHRS, CDR2 YFSETQ. V lost 0 bases, J lost 5 bases, and 9 bases lay in between.

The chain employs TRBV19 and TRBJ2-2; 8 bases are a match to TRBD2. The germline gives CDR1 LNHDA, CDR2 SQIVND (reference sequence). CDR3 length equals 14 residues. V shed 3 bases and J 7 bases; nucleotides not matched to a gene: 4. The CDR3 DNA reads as TGTGCCAGTAGTATCTACGGGAGGGTCGGGGAGCTGTTTTTT. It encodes CASSIYGRVGELFF.

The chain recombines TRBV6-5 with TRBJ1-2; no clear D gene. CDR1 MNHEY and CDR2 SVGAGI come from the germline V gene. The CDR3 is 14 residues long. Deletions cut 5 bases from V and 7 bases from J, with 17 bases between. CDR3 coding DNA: TGTGCCAGCAGTCCCTTAAAGGGAGTGGGTGGCTACACCTTC. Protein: CASSPLKGVGGYTF.

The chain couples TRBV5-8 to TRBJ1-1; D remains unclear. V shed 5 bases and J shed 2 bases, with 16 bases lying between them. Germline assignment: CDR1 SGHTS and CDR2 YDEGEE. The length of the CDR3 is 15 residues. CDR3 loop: CASSSQSRRNTEAFF. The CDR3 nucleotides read TGTGCCAGCAGTTCTCAGTCCAGACGAAACACTGAAGCTTTCTTT.

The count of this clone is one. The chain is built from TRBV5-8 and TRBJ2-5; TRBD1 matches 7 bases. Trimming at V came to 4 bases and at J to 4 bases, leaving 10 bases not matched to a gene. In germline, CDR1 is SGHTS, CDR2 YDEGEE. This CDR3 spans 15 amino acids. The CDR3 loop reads CASSPGTEWPETQYF. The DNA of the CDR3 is TGTGCCAGCAGCCCCGGGACAGAGTGGCCAGAGACCCAGTACTTC.

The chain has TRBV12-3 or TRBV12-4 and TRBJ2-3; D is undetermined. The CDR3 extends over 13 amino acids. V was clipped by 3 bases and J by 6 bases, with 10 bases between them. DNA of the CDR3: TGTGCCAGCAGTTTGGCCCCGGTGGATACGCAGTATTTT. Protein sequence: CASSLAPVDTQYF.